Presented here are 27 T cell receptor beta chains from one specimen sequenced in a study of cytomegalovirus exposure and HLA in healthy donors. Both 60 Vbeta primers and 13 Jbeta primers went into the PCR. TCRdb keeps only in-frame clones here, not all; method: immunoSEQ multiplex PCR. The sample records 150,000 to 200,000 clones, about two thirds being singletons. Sequenced sample: PBMCs. These receptors were taken from a man under 40 in good health and CMV-seropositive.

V and J are TRBV6-1 and TRBJ2-3; TRBD1 matches 9 bases. The J segment lost 5 bases and the V segment lost 5 bases, leaving 8 bases of the junction unmatched. The CDR3 is 15 residues long. Germline values: CDR1 MNHNS, CDR2 SASEGT. As DNA, the CDR3 is TGTGCCAGCAGTACAGGGGGCGGGAGTAGAGATACGCAGTATTTT. It translates to CASSTGGGSRDTQYF.

This clone was seen only once. The chain links TRBV2 to TRBJ2-7; D gene uncertain. The germline V gene has CDR1 SNHLY and CDR2 FYNNEI. Trimming stripped 1 base from V and 2 bases from J, with 6 bases between. There are 13 residues in the CDR3. CDR3 in DNA: TGTGCCAGCAGTGAAGGGTCAGCCTACGAGCAGTACTTC. As protein: CASSEGSAYEQYF.

The V and J genes are TRBV5-1 and TRBJ2-7; no firm D call. The CDR3 is 12 amino acids. Germline values: CDR1 SGHRS, CDR2 YFSETQ. V dropped 1 base and J dropped 3 bases, with 5 bases sitting between them. The CDR3 nucleotides are TGCGCCAGCAGCTTGAACAGCTACGAGCAGTACTTC. This encodes CASSLNSYEQYF. The variable domain in full, with the rest retrieved from reference TRBV5-1 and TRBJ2-7, is KAGVTQTPRYLIKTRGQQVTLSCSPISGHRSVSWYQQTPGQGLQFLFEYFSETQRNKGNFPGRFSGRQFSNSRSEMNVSTLELGDSALYLCASSLNSYEQYFGPGTRLTVT.

The chain links TRBV6-5 to TRBJ2-5, with D possibly being TRBD2 (5 bases). The J call is uncertain, as TRBJ2-7 better fits the DNA end. The CDR3 spans 16 residues. Germline assignment: CDR1 MNHEY and CDR2 SVGAGI. CDR3 sequence: CASSYEGQATTYEQYF. The DNA of the CDR3 is TGTGCCAGCAGTTACGAGGGTCAGGCTACTACCTACGAGCAGTACTTC.

The chain links TRBV10-3 to TRBJ2-5, with D tentatively TRBD1 (6 bases). The J call may be in error: the DNA end matches TRBJ2-7 better. Germline values: CDR1 ENHRY, CDR2 SYGVKD. The CDR3 is made up of 14 amino acids. CDR3 loop: CAISEQGSSYEQYF. The DNA of the CDR3 is TGTGCCATCAGTGAGCAGGGGAGCTCCTACGAGCAGTACTTC.

This clone was counted between two and nine times. The CDR3 sequence: CASSSPAQGVYEQYF. Written as DNA, the CDR3 is TGTGCCAGCAGTTCTCCGGCACAGGGAGTCTACGAGCAGTACTTC. V usage is TRBV6-6 and J usage is TRBJ2-7; tentative D call: TRBD1 (6 bases). Per germline, CDR1 MNHNY and CDR2 SVGAGI (reference sequence). This CDR3 spans 15 amino acids. V was shortened by 4 bases and J by 3 bases, with 16 bases between the two germline ends.

The chain employs TRBV6-1 and TRBJ2-7; 8 bases align to TRBD2. Germline assignment: CDR1 MNHNS and CDR2 SASEGT. This CDR3 spans 17 amino acids. V gave up 4 bases and J gave up 0 bases; unmatched junction bases: 11. CDR3 region: CASSAPLPGGVSYEQYF. CDR3 coding DNA: TGTGCCAGCAGTGCTCCCCTCCCCGGGGGGGTCTCCTACGAGCAGTACTTC.

This sequence joins TRBV19 and TRBJ2-2; 12 bases match TRBD2. The CDR3 loop spans 16 amino acids. Germline CDR1 is LNHDA and CDR2 is SQIVND (reference sequence). The V and J ends lost 4 bases and 6 bases, in that order; junction bases with no gene match: 6. Here the CDR3 DNA reads TGTGCCAGTAGTAAGACTAGCGGGAGTTCTGCCGGGGAGCTGTTTTTT. Translating it yields CASSKTSGSSAGELFF.

The rearrangement links TRBV2 to TRBJ2-7; D is ambiguous. Between the trimmed V and J ends, which lost 7 bases and 8 bases, there was a span of 18 bases. Per the germline V gene, CDR1 is SNHLY and CDR2 is FYNNEI. The CDR3 runs to 13 residues. The CDR3 nucleotides are TGTGCCAGCACCGGTGCGCACCTCTTCCAGCAGTACTTC. Amino acids: CASTGAHLFQQYF.

The V gene is TRBV10-2, the J gene TRBJ2-7; perhaps TRBD2 as D (6 bases). Trimming took off 6 bases at V and 0 bases at J, with 12 bases between the two ends. Germline CDR1 WSHSY, CDR2 SAAADI. This CDR3 region has 14 residues. For the CDR3, the DNA is TGCGCCAGCAGGACGGGAGTTATCTCCTACGAGCAGTACTTC. This encodes CASRTGVISYEQYF.

J is TRBJ2-2 and V is TRBV21-1; the table's D call, TRBD2, was not checked against the DNA. TRBV21-1 is noted as a pseudogene. The CDR3 sequence is 21 residues long. The CDR3 loop is CASGKPLSGTSGRALSGELFF. In DNA, the CDR3 is TGTGCCAGCGGCAAGCCCTTGAGCGGGACTAGCGGGAGGGCCCTAAGCGGGGAGCTGTTTTTT.

The chain couples TRBV1 to TRBJ2-7; the table's D gene call, TRBD2, was not cross checked with the DNA. TRBV1 is labeled a pseudogene. This CDR3 spans 17 amino acids. The CDR3: CTSSLKLAELPSYEQYF. CDR3 in DNA: TGCACCAGCAGCCTAAAGCTAGCGGAACTTCCCTCCTACGAGCAGTACTTC.

This chain joins TRBV5-1 and TRBJ2-7, with no clear D. Trimming shortened V by 0 bases and J by 4 bases, and 8 bases separated the two germline ends. CDR1 and CDR2 (germline): SGHRS, YFSETQ. The CDR3 extends over 13 amino acids. The CDR3 protein is CASSLAESYEQYF. The CDR3 coding sequence is TGCGCCAGCAGCTTGGCCGAGTCGTACGAGCAGTACTTC.

The J gene is TRBJ2-7, the V gene TRBV21-1; TRBD2, the D gene given by the table, was not confirmed from the DNA. TRBV21-1 represents a pseudogene. The CDR3 is made up of 15 amino acids. CDR3 DNA sequence: TGTGCCAGCAGCAACCGACTAGCGGGAGGCTACGAGCAGTACTTC. Translated, it gives CASSNRLAGGYEQYF.

The chain employs TRBV5-5 and TRBJ2-7; tentative D call: TRBD2 (6 bases). There are 14 residues in the CDR3. Germline V gives CDR1 SGHKS, CDR2 YYEKEE (reference sequence). Trimming cost V 5 bases and J 3 bases, with 15 bases left between them. The DNA of the CDR3 is TGTGCCAGCAGACAAGAAGGAGGGAACTACGAGCAGTACTTC. Encoded protein: CASRQEGGNYEQYF.

V usage is TRBV19 and J usage is TRBJ2-3; 7 nucleotides agree with TRBD2. V lost 1 base, J lost 2 bases, and 6 bases stayed unmatched. The CDR3 is 16 amino acids. From germline, CDR1 is LNHDA and CDR2 SQIVND (reference sequence). The CDR3 region has the DNA TGTGCCAGTAGTATAGTAGGAGCGGGACTCACAGATACGCAGTATTTT. Residues: CASSIVGAGLTDTQYF. The whole variable domain, remainder taken from reference TRBV19 and TRBJ2-3, is DGGITQSPKYLFRKEGQNVTLSCEQNLNHDAMYWYRQDPGQGLRLIYYSQIVNDFQKGDIAEGYSVSREKKESFPLTVTSAQKNPTAFYLCASSIVGAGLTDTQYFGPGTRLTVL.

The genes are TRBV27 and TRBJ2-7; TRBD1 might be the D (5 bases). CDR3 length equals 12 residues. Germline CDR1 is MNHEY and CDR2 is SMNVEV (reference sequence). V lost 6 bases and J lost 6, with 12 bases in between. CDR3 sequence reads: CASSQIRGEQYF. DNA for the CDR3: TGTGCCAGCAGCCAAATAAGGGGCGAGCAGTACTTC.

This clone appeared a few times. This chain joins TRBV5-6 and TRBJ1-1, with a weak D call TRBD1 (5 bases). There are 11 residues in the CDR3. V was trimmed by 0 bases and J by 8 bases, leaving 5 bases between them. In germline, CDR1 is SGHDT, CDR2 YYEEEE. As DNA, the CDR3 is TGTGCCAGCAGCTTGGACAGGGAAGCTTTCTTT. It is translated as CASSLDREAFF.

V gene TRBV30 combines with J gene TRBJ1-5; 7 bases align to TRBD1. Trimming cost V 1 base and J 6 bases; bases outside gene matches: 9. The CDR3 has 15 residues. Germline lookup yields CDR1 GTSNPN and CDR2 SVGIG (reference sequence). CDR3 loop: CAWSAPGQRTQPQHF. The CDR3 nucleotides read TGTGCCTGGAGTGCACCGGGACAGAGGACTCAGCCCCAGCATTTT.

The chain joins TRBV28 to TRBJ1-2; D unresolved. The CDR3 is 12 residues long. Germline V gene sequence: CDR1 MDHEN, CDR2 SYDVKM. Trimming took 6 bases from V and 5 from J, leaving 10 bases between them. The CDR3 is CASSSGRYGYTF. The CDR3 DNA sequence: TGTGCCAGCAGCTCGGGGAGGTATGGCTACACCTTC.

V is TRBV2 and J is TRBJ1-1; perhaps TRBD1 as D (5 bases). The V gene's germline CDR1 is SNHLY and CDR2 FYNNEI. V was trimmed by 3 bases and J by 10 bases, leaving 18 bases between them. The CDR3 sequence is 14 residues long. The CDR3, as DNA: TGTGCCAGCAGTGACAAGGGACTCAAAAGGGGAGCTTTCTTT. Protein sequence: CASSDKGLKRGAFF.

This chain joins TRBV11-2 and TRBJ1-1; D not resolved. The CDR3 loop spans 13 amino acids. Trimming shortened V by 2 bases and J by 3 bases, and 7 bases separated the two germline ends. Germline V gives CDR1 SGHAT, CDR2 FQNNGV. CDR3 residues: CASSLLAHTEAFF. CDR3 DNA: TGTGCCAGCAGCTTACTAGCGCACACTGAAGCTTTCTTT.

V usage is TRBV11-3 and J usage is TRBJ2-7, with 7 bases aligning to TRBD1. J was trimmed by 3 bases and V by 6 bases; bases with no gene match: 8. Germline lookup yields CDR1 SGHNT and CDR2 YENEEA. There are 14 residues in the CDR3. CDR3: CASSPRDRLYEQYF. The CDR3 nucleotides are TGTGCCAGCAGTCCACGGGACAGACTCTACGAGCAGTACTTC.

This rearrangement joins TRBV6-5 to TRBJ1-4; 7 bases agree with TRBD1. CDR3 length equals 16 residues. J gave up 4 bases and V 2 bases, and 7 bases lay outside the gene matches. The V gene's germline CDR1 is MNHEY and CDR2 SVGAGI. CDR3 residues: CASSYRRDSLNEKLFF. CDR3 bases: TGTGCCAGCAGTTACCGCCGGGACAGCCTTAATGAAAAACTGTTTTTT.

This clone has only a few counts. The CDR3 nucleotides are TGTGCCAGCTCACCCCCAGGGTGGACTGAAGCTTTCTTT. Protein: CASSPPGWTEAFF. The chain has TRBV18 and TRBJ1-1; the D gene is possibly TRBD1 (5 bases). Trimming took off 3 bases at V and 5 bases at J, with 10 bases between the two ends. Per the germline V gene, CDR1 is KGHSH and CDR2 is LQKENI. CDR3 length: 13 residues. The whole variable domain, filled in from reference TRBV18 and TRBJ1-1, reads NAGVMQNPRHLVRRRGQEARLRCSPMKGHSHVYWYRQLPEEGLKFMVYLQKENIIDESGMPKERFSAEFPKEGPSILRIQQVVRGDSAAYFCASSPPGWTEAFFGQGTRLTVV.

This clone has just a few counts. V gene TRBV9 combines with J gene TRBJ1-2; TRBD1 matches 8 bases. Trimming cost V 4 bases and J 4 bases; bases outside gene matches: 12. CDR1 SGDLS and CDR2 YYNGEE come from the germline V gene. The CDR3 totals 16 residues. The CDR3 DNA is TGTGCCAGCAGCATTGGACAGGGAACACCGGCCTATGGCTACACCTTC. Translating it yields CASSIGQGTPAYGYTF.

J is TRBJ1-2 and V is TRBV6-4, with D unresolved. The germline V and J ends were trimmed by 6 bases and 3 bases, with 11 bases remaining between them. The CDR3 length is 13 residues. CDR1 is MRHNA and CDR2 is SNTAGT in the germline V gene. CDR3 protein: CASSPSGDYGYTF. CDR3 coding DNA: TGTGCCAGCAGCCCCAGCGGGGACTATGGCTACACCTTC.